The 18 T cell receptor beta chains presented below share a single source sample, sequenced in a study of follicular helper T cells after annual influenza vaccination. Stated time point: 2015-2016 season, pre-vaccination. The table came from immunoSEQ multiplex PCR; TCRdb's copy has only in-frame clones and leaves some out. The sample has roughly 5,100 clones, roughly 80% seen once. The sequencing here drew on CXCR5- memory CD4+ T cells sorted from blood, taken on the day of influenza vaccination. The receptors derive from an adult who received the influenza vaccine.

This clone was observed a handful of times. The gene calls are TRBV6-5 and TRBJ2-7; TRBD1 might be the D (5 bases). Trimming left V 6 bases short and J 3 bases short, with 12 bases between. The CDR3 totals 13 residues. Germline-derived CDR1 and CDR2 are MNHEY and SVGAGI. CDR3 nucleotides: TGTGCCAGCAGCTTGAACACAGGCTACGAGCAGTACTTC. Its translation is CASSLNTGYEQYF.

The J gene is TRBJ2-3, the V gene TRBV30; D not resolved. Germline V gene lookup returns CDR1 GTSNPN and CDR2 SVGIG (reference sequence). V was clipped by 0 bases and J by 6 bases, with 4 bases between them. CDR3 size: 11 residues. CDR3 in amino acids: CAWSVDDTQYF. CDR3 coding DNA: TGTGCCTGGAGTGTCGATGATACGCAGTATTTT.

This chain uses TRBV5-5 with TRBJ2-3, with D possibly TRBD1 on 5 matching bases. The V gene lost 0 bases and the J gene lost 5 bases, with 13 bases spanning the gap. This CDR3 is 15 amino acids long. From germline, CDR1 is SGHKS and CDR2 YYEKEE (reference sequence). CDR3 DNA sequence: TGTGCCAGCAGCTTGGACAGGAGCAAGGGAGATACGCAGTATTTT. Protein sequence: CASSLDRSKGDTQYF.

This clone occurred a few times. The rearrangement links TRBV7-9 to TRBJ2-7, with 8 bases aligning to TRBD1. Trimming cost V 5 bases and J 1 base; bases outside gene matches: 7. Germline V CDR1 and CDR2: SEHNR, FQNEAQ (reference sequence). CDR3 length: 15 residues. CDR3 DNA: TGTGCCAGCAGCATCAGGACAGGGATGTCCTACGAGCAGTACTTC. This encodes CASSIRTGMSYEQYF. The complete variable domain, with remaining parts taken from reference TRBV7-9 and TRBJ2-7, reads DTGVSQNPRHKITKRGQNVTFRCDPISEHNRLYWYRQTLGQGPEFLTYFQNEAQLEKSRLLSDRFSAERPKGSFSTLEIQRTEQGDSAMYLCASSIRTGMSYEQYFGPGTRLTVT.

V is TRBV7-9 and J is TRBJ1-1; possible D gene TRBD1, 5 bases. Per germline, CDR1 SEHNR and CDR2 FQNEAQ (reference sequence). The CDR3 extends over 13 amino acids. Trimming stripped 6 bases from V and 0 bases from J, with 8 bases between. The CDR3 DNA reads TGTGCCAGCAGATCGACAGTGAACACTGAAGCTTTCTTT. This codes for CASRSTVNTEAFF.

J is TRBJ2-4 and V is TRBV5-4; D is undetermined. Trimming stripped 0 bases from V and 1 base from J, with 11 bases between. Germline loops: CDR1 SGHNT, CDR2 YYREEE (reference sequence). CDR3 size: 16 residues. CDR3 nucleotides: TGTGCCAGCAGCTTGGCGTCGGCTGGCGCCAAAAACATTCAGTACTTC. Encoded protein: CASSLASAGAKNIQYF.

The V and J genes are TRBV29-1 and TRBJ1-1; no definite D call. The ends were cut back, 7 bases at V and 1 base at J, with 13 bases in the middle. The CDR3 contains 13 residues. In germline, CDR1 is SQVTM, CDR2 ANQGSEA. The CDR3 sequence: CSATTQTNTEAFF. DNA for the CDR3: TGCAGCGCCACGACCCAAACGAACACTGAAGCTTTCTTT.

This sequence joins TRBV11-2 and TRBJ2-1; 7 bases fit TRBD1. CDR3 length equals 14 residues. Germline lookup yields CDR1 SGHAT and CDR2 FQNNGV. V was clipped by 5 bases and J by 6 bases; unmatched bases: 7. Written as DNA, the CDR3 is TGTGCCAGCAGCCCGACAGGGCCTGGCAATGAGCAGTTCTTC. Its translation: CASSPTGPGNEQFF. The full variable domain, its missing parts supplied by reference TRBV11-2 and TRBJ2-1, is EAGVAQSPRYKIIEKRQSVAFWCNPISGHATLYWYQQILGQGPKLLIQFQNNGVVDDSQLPKDRFSAERLKGVDSTLKIQPAKLEDSAVYLCASSPTGPGNEQFFGPGTRLTVL.

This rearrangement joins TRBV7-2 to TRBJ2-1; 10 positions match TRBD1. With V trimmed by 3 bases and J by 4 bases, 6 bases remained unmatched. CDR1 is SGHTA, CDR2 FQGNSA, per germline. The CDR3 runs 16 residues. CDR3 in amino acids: CASSLVGTGEYNEQFF. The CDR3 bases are TGTGCCAGCAGCTTGGTTGGGACAGGGGAATACAATGAGCAGTTCTTC.

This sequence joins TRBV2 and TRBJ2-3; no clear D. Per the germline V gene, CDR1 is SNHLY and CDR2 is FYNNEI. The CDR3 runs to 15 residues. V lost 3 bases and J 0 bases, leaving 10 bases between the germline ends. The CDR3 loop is CASSDRSPSTDTQYF. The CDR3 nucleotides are TGTGCCAGCAGTGACAGGTCCCCTAGCACAGATACGCAGTATTTT.

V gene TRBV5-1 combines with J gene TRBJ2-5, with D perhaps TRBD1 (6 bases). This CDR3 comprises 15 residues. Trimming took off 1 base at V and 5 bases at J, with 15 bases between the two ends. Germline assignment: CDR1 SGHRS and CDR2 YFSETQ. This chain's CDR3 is CASSLTGTSGETQYF. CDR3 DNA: TGCGCCAGCAGCTTGACTGGGACATCGGGGGAGACCCAGTACTTC.

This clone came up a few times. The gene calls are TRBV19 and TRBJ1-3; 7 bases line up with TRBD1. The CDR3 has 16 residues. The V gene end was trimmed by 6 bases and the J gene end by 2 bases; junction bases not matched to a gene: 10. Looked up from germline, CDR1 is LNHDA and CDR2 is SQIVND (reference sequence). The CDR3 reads CASSRGTEITGNTIYF. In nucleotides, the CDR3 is TGTGCCAGTAGCCGCGGGACAGAAATCACTGGAAACACCATATATTTT.

CDR3 sequence: CAGRGYSYNEQFF. The CDR3 nucleotides are TGTGCCGGGAGGGGTTACTCCTACAATGAGCAGTTCTTC. V and J are TRBV6-1 and TRBJ2-1, with 7 nucleotides matching TRBD2. The germline CDR1 and CDR2 sequences are MNHNS and SASEGT. This CDR3 spans 13 amino acids. Trimming took 11 bases from V and 0 from J; bases not matched to a gene: 4.

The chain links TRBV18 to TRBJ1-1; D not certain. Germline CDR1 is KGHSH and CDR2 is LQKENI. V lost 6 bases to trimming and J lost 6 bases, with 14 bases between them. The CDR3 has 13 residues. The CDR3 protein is CASSSYVTAEAFF. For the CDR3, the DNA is TGTGCCAGCTCGTCGTACGTTACAGCTGAAGCTTTCTTT.

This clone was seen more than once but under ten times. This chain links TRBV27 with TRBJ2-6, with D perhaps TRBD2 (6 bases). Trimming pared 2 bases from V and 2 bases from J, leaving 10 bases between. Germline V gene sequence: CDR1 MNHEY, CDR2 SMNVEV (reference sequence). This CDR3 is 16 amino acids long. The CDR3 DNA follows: TGTGCCAGCAGTTTAGGAGGGGTAACTGGGGCCAACGTCCTGACTTTC. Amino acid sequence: CASSLGGVTGANVLTF. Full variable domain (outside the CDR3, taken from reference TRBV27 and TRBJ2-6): EAQVTQNPRYLITVTGKKLTVTCSQNMNHEYMSWYRQDPGLGLRQIYYSMNVEVTDKGDVPEGYKVSRKEKRNFPLILESPSPNQTSLYFCASSLGGVTGANVLTFGAGSRLTVL.

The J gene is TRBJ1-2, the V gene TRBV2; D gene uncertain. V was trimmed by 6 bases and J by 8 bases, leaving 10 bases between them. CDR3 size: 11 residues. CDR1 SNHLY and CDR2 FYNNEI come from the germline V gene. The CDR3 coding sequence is TGTGCCAGCAGAACGGTGGGCGGCTACACCTTC. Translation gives CASRTVGGYTF.

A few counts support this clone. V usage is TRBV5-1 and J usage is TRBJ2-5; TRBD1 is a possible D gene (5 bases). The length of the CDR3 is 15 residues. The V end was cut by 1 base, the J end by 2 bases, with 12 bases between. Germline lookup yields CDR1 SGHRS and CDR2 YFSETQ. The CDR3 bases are TGCGCCAGCAGCTTGTCAGGGTCGGCGCAAGAGACCCAGTACTTC. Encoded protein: CASSLSGSAQETQYF. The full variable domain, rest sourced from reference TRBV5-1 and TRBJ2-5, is KAGVTQTPRYLIKTRGQQVTLSCSPISGHRSVSWYQQTPGQGLQFLFEYFSETQRNKGNFPGRFSGRQFSNSRSEMNVSTLELGDSALYLCASSLSGSAQETQYFGPGTRLLVL.

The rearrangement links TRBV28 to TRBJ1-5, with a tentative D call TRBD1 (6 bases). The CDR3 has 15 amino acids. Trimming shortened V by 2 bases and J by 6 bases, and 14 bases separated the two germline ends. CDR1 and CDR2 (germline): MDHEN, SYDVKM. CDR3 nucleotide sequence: TGTGCCAGCAGTTTACCCTCAGGGGATCTTCAGCCCCAGCATTTT. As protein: CASSLPSGDLQPQHF.